This T cell receptor (beta chain) was documented in a study of blood T cell repertoires in COVID-19. The cohort comprised adults aged about 18 to 100 years residing in approximately 25 US areas. Profiled with immunoSEQ multiplex PCR; TCRdb holds only in-frame clones, not every one. The profile covers 170,000 or so clones, with about 78% appearing a single time and 15% to 20% taken by the ten largest. This CDR3 has 13 residues. CDR1 is SGHTA, CDR2 FQGTGA, per germline. The V and J ends lost 6 bases and 2 bases respectively, with 10 bases between them. Sequenced: PBMCs or T cells enriched from blood (not recorded which). This receptor was identified in a woman in her 50s who had recovered from COVID-19. The rearrangement links TRBV7-3 to TRBJ1-1; D not certain. CDR3 nucleotides: TGTGCCAGCAGTCCAGATTATAACACTGAAGCTTTCTTT. It yields the protein CASSPDYNTEAFF. The full variable domain, completed using reference TRBV7-3 and TRBJ1-1, is GAGVSQTPSNKVTEKGKYVELRCDPISGHTALYWYRQSLGQGPEFLIYFQGTGAADDSGLPNDRFFAVRPEGSVSTLKIQRTERGDSAVYLCASSPDYNTEAFFGQGTRLTVV.